This TCR beta chain was recorded in a study of CD8+ T cells in alopecia areata (dated by TCRdb to 2016 to 2019). In the study overall: The treated patients, all with moderate-to-severe alopecia areata, were enrolled in an open-label pilot trial of oral tofacitinib given at 5 to 10 mg twice daily. Tofacitinib was given for 6 to 18 months, followed by 6 months of follow-up off drug to assess delayed response and recurrence. Human TCRbeta sequencing covered scalp tissue and sorted CD4+ and CD8+ peripheral blood T cells from patchy and totalis/universalis alopecia areata patients and healthy controls. The SALT score, which quantifies the percentage of affected scalp surface area, was used to measure disease severity in treated patients. Biopsies were taken from tofacitinib-treated patients at baseline and again at 4 and 24 weeks into treatment, and several of those patients also had a later scalp biopsy. Scalp clonality was compared among normal scalp (n=4), patchy alopecia areata scalp (n=8), and alopecia totalis/universalis scalp (n=8). TCRbeta CDR3 regions were amplified by immunoSEQ multiplex PCR using 35 Vbeta forward and 13 Jbeta reverse primers. The study used high-throughput TCRbeta sequencing to examine T cell clonal expansion in alopecia areata, in both the C3H/HeJ mouse model and human patients. RNA was extracted with the PAXgene miRNA kit for fixed scalp, the miRNeasy kit for PBMCs, and the RNeasy kit for mouse skin.

The germline V gene gives CDR1 as MGHRA and CDR2 as YSYEKL. V loses 4 bases of germline sequence and J loses 4 bases, and the interval between the two ends is 13 bases. Including the terminal cysteine and phenylalanine, the CDR3 comprises 15 residues. CDR3 DNA is the only sequence kept; it has 45 bases, read in frame from the first base. The protocol used for the library was the immunoSEQ multiplex PCR assay. RNA was extracted from all samples and reverse transcribed into cDNA, which served as template for TCR sequencing. First-strand cDNA was synthesized using SuperScript III with a 2:1 mix of oligo-dT and random hexamers. A synthetic immune receptor repertoire was used to measure amplification bias, and any remaining bias was corrected computationally. In the paper's pipeline: Raw reads were preprocessed to remove errors, and CDR3 was defined according to IMGT conventions as the region from the conserved cysteine to phenylalanine. Clonality was calculated as 1 minus Shannon entropy normalized by log2 of the number of productive unique TCRs. Whether scalp clones were CD4 or CD8 was inferred by matching scalp TCRbeta sequences against CD4 and CD8 repertoires sorted from blood. TCRdb obtained this table from immuneACCESS and retained in-frame rearrangements with V and J assigned. These tables miss some clones; where compared with another copy, unresolved V genes account for less than half of the shortfall, and the remainder is unexplained. That table gives V, J and clone size, and the DNA gave D and trimming. This sample holds some 200,000 clones; 40% to 55% were observed only once. Approximately 2.9% of the sample rests with the top ten.

Read against the paper, the sample's treatment or condition label means: oral pan-JAK inhibitor, 5-10 mg twice daily. Lesional scalp punch biopsies and peripheral blood were collected from alopecia areata patients. After PBMCs were isolated by density centrifugation and stained for CD3, CD4 and CD8, a FACSAria was used to sort CD4+ and CD8+ T cells. As to this clone: No antigen is known for it. The input lacks base qualities; no much larger clone sits a single base away.

Points the paper makes about the study in general: During tofacitinib treatment, many expanded lesional clones remained in scalp and blood, and this persistence may partly explain relapse after treatment is stopped. Unlike mouse skin, where gammadelta T cells dominate, normal human skin contains resident alphabeta T cells that get sequenced too, which complicates analysis of the scalp TCR repertoire. Compared with mice, TCR sequences shared between patients were less clear, possibly partly because of HLA diversity across the patient population. Because the treated cohort was small and had just a single nonresponder, larger studies are needed to establish links between baseline CD8+ expansion and response. Compared with normal scalp, lesional scalp had higher clonality and more expanded CD8+ clones, particularly in alopecia totalis/universalis, a pattern that suggests antigenic drive. Scalp clonality and the number of expanded CD8+ clones among the top 100 scalp clones were significantly decreased by tofacitinib.

Specimen: CD4+ T cells sorted from blood, collected around week 36, from a patient treated with tofacitinib. This TCR was sampled from a human donor with alopecia areata. The V and J genes are TRBV4-1 and TRBJ2-2, with TRBD2 perhaps the D gene, on 6 matching bases. The DNA sequence is as follows: TGCGCCAGCAGCCTGCCCGGGACTGTCACCGGGGAGCTGTTTTTT. It translates as CASSLPGTVTGELFF.